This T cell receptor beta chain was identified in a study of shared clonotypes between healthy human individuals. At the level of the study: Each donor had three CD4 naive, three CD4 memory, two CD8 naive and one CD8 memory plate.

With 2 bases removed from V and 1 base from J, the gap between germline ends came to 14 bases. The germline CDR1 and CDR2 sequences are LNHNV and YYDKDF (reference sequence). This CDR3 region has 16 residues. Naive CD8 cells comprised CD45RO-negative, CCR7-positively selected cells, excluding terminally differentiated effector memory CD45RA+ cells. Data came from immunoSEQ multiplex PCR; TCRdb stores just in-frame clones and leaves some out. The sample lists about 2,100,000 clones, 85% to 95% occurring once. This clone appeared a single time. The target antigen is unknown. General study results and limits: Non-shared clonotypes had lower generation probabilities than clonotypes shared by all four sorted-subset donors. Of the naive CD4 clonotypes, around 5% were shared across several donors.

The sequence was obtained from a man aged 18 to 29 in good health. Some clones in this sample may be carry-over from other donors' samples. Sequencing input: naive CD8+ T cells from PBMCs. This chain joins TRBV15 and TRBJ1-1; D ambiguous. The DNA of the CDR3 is TGTGCCACCAGCAGACTCCCGCCCGGAGAGAACACTGAAGCTTTCTTT. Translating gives CATSRLPPGENTEAFF.